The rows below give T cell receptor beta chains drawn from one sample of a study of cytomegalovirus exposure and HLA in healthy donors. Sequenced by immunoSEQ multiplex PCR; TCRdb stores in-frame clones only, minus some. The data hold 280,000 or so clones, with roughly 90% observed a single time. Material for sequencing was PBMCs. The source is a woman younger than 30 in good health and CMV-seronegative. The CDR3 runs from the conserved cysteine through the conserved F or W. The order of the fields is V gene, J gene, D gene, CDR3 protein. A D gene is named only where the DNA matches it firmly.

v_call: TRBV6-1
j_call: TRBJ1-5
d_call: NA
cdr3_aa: CASSEASNQPQHF

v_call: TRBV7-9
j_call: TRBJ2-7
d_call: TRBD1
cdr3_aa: CSSSHPVGTGVLEQYF

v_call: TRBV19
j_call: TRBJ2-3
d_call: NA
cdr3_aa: CASSPTGEATDTQYF

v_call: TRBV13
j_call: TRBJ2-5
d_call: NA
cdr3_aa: CASSSPGDSPSETQYF

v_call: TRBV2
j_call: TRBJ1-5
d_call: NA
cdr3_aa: CASTPHGEPQHF

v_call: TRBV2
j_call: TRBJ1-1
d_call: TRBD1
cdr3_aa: CASRGQGVRAFF

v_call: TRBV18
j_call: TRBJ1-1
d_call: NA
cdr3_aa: CASSPAGNTEAFF

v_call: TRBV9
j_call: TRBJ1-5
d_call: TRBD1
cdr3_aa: CASSVAMTGNQPQHF

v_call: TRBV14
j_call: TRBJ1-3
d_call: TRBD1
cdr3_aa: CASSQDLGTGNTIYF

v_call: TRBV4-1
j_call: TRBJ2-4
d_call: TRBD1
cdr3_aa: CASSQVGGRGILF

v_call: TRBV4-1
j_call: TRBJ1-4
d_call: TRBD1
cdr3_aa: CASNQIQGAEKLFF

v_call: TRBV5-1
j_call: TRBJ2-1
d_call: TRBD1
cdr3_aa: CASSGGTGANNEQFF

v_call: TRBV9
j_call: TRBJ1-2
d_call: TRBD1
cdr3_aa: CASSGLGGFNYGYTF

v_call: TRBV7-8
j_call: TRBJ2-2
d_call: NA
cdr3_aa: CASSQLNGGNTGELFF

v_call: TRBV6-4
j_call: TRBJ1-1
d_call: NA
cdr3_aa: CASSVQADTEAFF

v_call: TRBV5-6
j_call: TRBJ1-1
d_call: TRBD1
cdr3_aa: CASSLDRGGLNTEAFF

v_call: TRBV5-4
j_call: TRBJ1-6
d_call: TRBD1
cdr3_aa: CASSSSPGQGDSPLHF

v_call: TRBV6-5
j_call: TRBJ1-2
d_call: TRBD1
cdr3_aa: CASSQTTGGGGYTF

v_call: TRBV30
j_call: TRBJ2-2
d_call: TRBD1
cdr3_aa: CAWSVAPGQGSLYTGELFF

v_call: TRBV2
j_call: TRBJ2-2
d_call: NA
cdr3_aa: CASTLLGGTGELFF

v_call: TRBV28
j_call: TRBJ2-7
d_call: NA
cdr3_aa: CASRPQGASYEQYF

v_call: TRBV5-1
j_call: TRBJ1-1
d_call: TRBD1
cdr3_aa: CASSRDSGEAFF

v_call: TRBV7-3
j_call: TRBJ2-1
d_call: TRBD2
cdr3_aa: CASSFFSGGLYEQFF

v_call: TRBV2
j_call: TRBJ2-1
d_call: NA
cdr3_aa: CASSGTPGYEQFF

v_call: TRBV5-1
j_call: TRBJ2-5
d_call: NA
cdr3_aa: CASSLISVKGGETQYF

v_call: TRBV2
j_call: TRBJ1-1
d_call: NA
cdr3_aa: CASSATGLSEAFF

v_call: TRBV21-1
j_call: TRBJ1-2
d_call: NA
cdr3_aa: CATCGTGAKANYGYTF

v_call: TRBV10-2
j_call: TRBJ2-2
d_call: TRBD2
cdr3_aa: CASRGVGRNTGELFF

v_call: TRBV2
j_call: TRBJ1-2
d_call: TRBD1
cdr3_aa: CATPGQFNYGYTF

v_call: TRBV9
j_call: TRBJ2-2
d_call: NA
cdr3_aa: CASSTSWPGELFF